The TCR beta chain described here comes from a study of OX40 agonist ivuxolimab in advanced cancers. Study details: Eligibility admitted prior anti-PD-1, anti-PD-L1 or anti-CTLA-4 therapy; about 39% had some.

CDR1 is SNHLY and CDR2 is FYNNEI in the germline V gene. The V gene end was trimmed by 6 bases and the J gene end by 2 bases; junction bases not matched to a gene: 3. This CDR3 comprises 13 residues. As for this clone: Other DNA variants within this sample encode the same CDR3.

Repertoires were generated with immunoSEQ multiplex PCR, while TCRdb's copy carries only in-frame clones and drops some. The table has some 70,000 clones, roughly 80% seen once. This clonotype was obtained from an adult with an advanced solid tumor such as melanoma, head and neck, liver or kidney cancer. V usage is TRBV2 and J usage is TRBJ1-1; 7 bases fit TRBD1. Sample: CD4+ or CD8+ T cells sorted from blood, taken in a trial of the OX40 agonist ivuxolimab. This CDR3 reads CASSRQGNTEAFF. CDR3 coding DNA: TGTGCCAGCAGCCGACAGGGTAACACTGAAGCTTTCTTT.